This entry features one T cell receptor (beta chain) sequence. These data are taken from a study of blood T cell repertoires in COVID-19. Study details: PBMCs, B-cell-depleted T cells, or T cells were the source of the cDNA or gDNA that made up the material.

Germline loops: CDR1 SGHTA, CDR2 FQGNSA. CDR3 length: 14 residues. V dropped 6 bases and J dropped 7; count of bases not matched to a gene: 9. The method was immunoSEQ multiplex PCR; TCRdb's version includes in-frame clones alone and lacks a portion of them. The repertoire holds 250,000 or so clones, about 79% seen once, with about 8.9% in the top ten. Material for sequencing was peripheral blood. The V gene is TRBV7-2, the J gene TRBJ2-1; the match to TRBD2 covers 7 bases. This clonotype was obtained from a man older than 75 with acute or convalescent COVID-19. The CDR3 is CASSHKFGGNEQFF. The CDR3 DNA follows: TGTGCCAGCAGTCATAAGTTCGGGGGGAATGAGCAGTTCTTC. The variable domain in full, with the rest retrieved from reference TRBV7-2 and TRBJ2-1, is GAGVSQSPSNKVTEKGKDVELRCDPISGHTALYWYRQSLGQGLEFLIYFQGNSAPDKSGLPSDRFSAERTGGSVSTLTIQRTQQEDSAVYLCASSHKFGGNEQFFGPGTRLTVL.